The T cell receptor (beta chain) described here comes from a study of early T cells in non-severe SARS-CoV-2 infection. As for the study in general: The chains were unpaired, and the sequenced material was bulk RNA from unsorted whole blood.

Individual cDNA molecules were tagged with unique molecular identifiers. Each CDR3 protein gets one entry after TCRdb re-called the 5' RACE reads with MiXCR. The table lists 55,000 to 70,000 distinct CDR3 sequences, about 10% of them singletons. The CDR3 is made up of 15 amino acids. Germline V gene sequence: CDR1 LGHNA, CDR2 YSLEER. The V and J ends lost 0 bases and 9 bases respectively, with 15 bases between them. Whole-study findings and limits: VDJdb-based matching was biased toward anti-spike CD8 responses and missed private and CD4 specificities.

This clonotype has a handful of counts. Antigen: not known. The clonotype was recovered from an adult who was a healthcare worker with PCR-confirmed SARS-CoV-2 infection or an uninfected control (not recorded which). The sample consisted of whole blood. J is TRBJ2-1 and V is TRBV4-3; weak D call: TRBD2 (6 bases). The chain's CDR3 is CASSQELSRGGEQFF. The CDR3 DNA is TGCGCCAGCAGCCAAGAATTGAGTAGGGGAGGTGAGCAGTTCTTC.